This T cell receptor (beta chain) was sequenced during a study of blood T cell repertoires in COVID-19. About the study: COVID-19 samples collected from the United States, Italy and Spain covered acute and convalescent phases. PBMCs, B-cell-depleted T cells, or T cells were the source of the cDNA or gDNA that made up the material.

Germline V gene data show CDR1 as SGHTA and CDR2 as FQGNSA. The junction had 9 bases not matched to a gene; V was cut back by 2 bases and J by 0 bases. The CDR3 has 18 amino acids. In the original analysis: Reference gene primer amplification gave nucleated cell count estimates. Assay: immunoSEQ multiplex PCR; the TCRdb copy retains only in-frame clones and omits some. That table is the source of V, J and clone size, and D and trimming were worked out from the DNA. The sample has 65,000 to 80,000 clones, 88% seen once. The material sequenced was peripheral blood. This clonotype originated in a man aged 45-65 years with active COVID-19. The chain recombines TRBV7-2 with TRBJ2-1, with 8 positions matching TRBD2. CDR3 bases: TGTGCCAGCAGCTTACAGGGCGGGAGGTTATACTCCTACAATGAGCAGTTCTTC. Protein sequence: CASSLQGGRLYSYNEQFF.